Listed below are T cell receptor beta chains from one sample, sequenced in a study of T cells in Graves' hyperthyroidism and ophthalmopathy. TCRdb ran MiXCR on the multiplex PCR reads and lists one entry per CDR3 protein. The sample has over 700,000 distinct CDR3 sequences; around 19% are singletons. The specimen sequenced was blood. The receptors here all came from a woman between 45 and 60 years old with Graves' hyperthyroidism that later progressed to Graves' ophthalmopathy. CDR3s include the opening cysteine and the closing phenylalanine or tryptophan. Each record gives: J gene, D gene, V gene, clone size, CDR3 DNA, CDR3 protein. The D gene is left open where the match is weak. Clone size is not always given. Where it is, it says once, few, many or a class for expanded clones.

j_call: TRBJ2-7
d_call: -
v_call: TRBV11-2
clone_size: many
cdr3_nt: TGTGCCAGCAGCGACGGGGGGCCAGGGGGCGCCTACGAGCAGTACTTC
cdr3_aa: CASSDGGPGGAYEQYF

j_call: TRBJ2-5
d_call: -
v_call: TRBV5-1
clone_size: -
cdr3_nt: TGCGCCGGCAGCTTGAAACCAGTCCCGGGAGAGACCCAGTACTTC
cdr3_aa: CAGSLKPVPGETQYF

j_call: TRBJ2-1
d_call: -
v_call: TRBV7-2
clone_size: -
cdr3_nt: TGTGCCAGCAGCCCCGCCCGGAACAATGAGCAGTTCTTC
cdr3_aa: CASSPARNNEQFF

j_call: TRBJ2-1
d_call: -
v_call: TRBV6-2/TRBV6-3
clone_size: few
cdr3_nt: TGTGCCAGCAGAATAGACAGCTTAACGGGCAATGAGCAGTTCTTC
cdr3_aa: CASRIDSLTGNEQFF

j_call: TRBJ2-2
d_call: -
v_call: TRBV12-3/TRBV12-4
clone_size: -
cdr3_nt: TGTACCAGCAGCCCCGAGTTCAACTTGGCCGGGGAGCTGTTTTTT
cdr3_aa: CTSSPEFNLAGELFF

j_call: TRBJ2-4
d_call: -
v_call: TRBV10-2
clone_size: -
cdr3_nt: TGCGCCAGCAGTGGGGGAAACAGTGTCATAGCCAAAAACATTCAGTACTTC
cdr3_aa: CASSGGNSVIAKNIQYF

j_call: TRBJ2-7
d_call: -
v_call: TRBV3-1
clone_size: many
cdr3_nt: TGTGCCAGCAGCCAAGGAGACAGGTCCAGCGAGCAGTACTTC
cdr3_aa: CASSQGDRSSEQYF

j_call: TRBJ1-1
d_call: -
v_call: TRBV6-1
clone_size: many
cdr3_nt: TGTGCCAGCAGTGAAGCGGGCTCAATGGGGTGGGGGAACACTGAAGCTTTCTTT
cdr3_aa: CASSEAGSMGWGNTEAFF

j_call: TRBJ2-4
d_call: TRBD1
v_call: TRBV2
clone_size: many
cdr3_nt: TGTGCCGGTGGACAGGGGCTAGCCAAAAACATTCAGTACTTC
cdr3_aa: CAGGQGLAKNIQYF

j_call: TRBJ2-5
d_call: -
v_call: TRBV19
clone_size: few
cdr3_nt: TGTGCCAGTAGTAACCGACAGTCCCCCGGAGAGACCCAGTACTTC
cdr3_aa: CASSNRQSPGETQYF

j_call: TRBJ2-7
d_call: TRBD1
v_call: TRBV4-1
clone_size: -
cdr3_nt: TGCGCCAGCAGCCAAGAAGGACAGGCCCTATACGAGCAGTACTTC
cdr3_aa: CASSQEGQALYEQYF

j_call: TRBJ1-4
d_call: -
v_call: TRBV5-1
clone_size: -
cdr3_nt: TGCGCCAGCAGCTGGTCGGACAGCCTTAATGAAAAACTGTTTTTT
cdr3_aa: CASSWSDSLNEKLFF

j_call: TRBJ1-5
d_call: -
v_call: TRBV6-1
clone_size: -
cdr3_nt: TGTGCCAGCGGCCTGGGACGTTCTCAGCCCCAGCATTTT
cdr3_aa: CASGLGRSQPQHF

j_call: TRBJ2-7
d_call: -
v_call: TRBV12-3/TRBV12-4
clone_size: -
cdr3_nt: TGTGCCAGCAGACCGAGTGGACAGCACTACGAGCAGTACTTC
cdr3_aa: CASRPSGQHYEQYF

j_call: TRBJ1-6
d_call: TRBD1
v_call: TRBV2
clone_size: -
cdr3_nt: TGTGCCAGCGGGGACAGGGGTTATAATTCACCCCTCCACTTT
cdr3_aa: CASGDRGYNSPLHF

j_call: TRBJ1-5
d_call: -
v_call: TRBV28
clone_size: few
cdr3_nt: TGTGCCAGCAGTTTAGCAGCCCGCAATCAGCCCCAGCATTTT
cdr3_aa: CASSLAARNQPQHF

j_call: TRBJ1-2
d_call: -
v_call: TRBV7-9
clone_size: -
cdr3_nt: TGTGCCAGCAGGGAGGCGGCTAACTATGGCTACACCTTC
cdr3_aa: CASREAANYGYTF

j_call: TRBJ2-1
d_call: -
v_call: TRBV24-1
clone_size: many
cdr3_nt: TGTGCCACCAGTGAGGACTTCTACTCCTACAATGAGCAGTTCTTC
cdr3_aa: CATSEDFYSYNEQFF

j_call: TRBJ2-3
d_call: -
v_call: TRBV18
clone_size: many
cdr3_nt: TGTGCCAGCTCGACCTCCGGGGGACCCTGGGATACGCAGTATTTT
cdr3_aa: CASSTSGGPWDTQYF

j_call: TRBJ2-2
d_call: -
v_call: TRBV2
clone_size: many
cdr3_nt: TGTGCCAGCAGGGGGGGACCGAACCCGAACACCGGGGAGCTGTTTTTT
cdr3_aa: CASRGGPNPNTGELFF

j_call: TRBJ2-1
d_call: -
v_call: TRBV7-2
clone_size: few
cdr3_nt: TGTGCCAGCAGCCCCGCGGCGAATGAGCAGTTCTTC
cdr3_aa: CASSPAANEQFF

j_call: TRBJ2-5
d_call: -
v_call: TRBV6-1
clone_size: many
cdr3_nt: TGTGCCAGCAGTCGGGTCTCTCTGGCCAGAGAGACCCAGTACTTC
cdr3_aa: CASSRVSLARETQYF

j_call: TRBJ1-5
d_call: -
v_call: TRBV20-1
clone_size: -
cdr3_nt: TGCAGTGCTAGAGATTTCGACAGCTCTTCCAATCAGCCCCAGCATTTT
cdr3_aa: CSARDFDSSSNQPQHF

j_call: TRBJ1-2
d_call: -
v_call: TRBV9
clone_size: many
cdr3_nt: TGTGCCAGCAGCGTAGGAAGGGGGGGCAGGGACGATGGCTACACCTTC
cdr3_aa: CASSVGRGGRDDGYTF

j_call: TRBJ1-1
d_call: -
v_call: TRBV27
clone_size: many
cdr3_nt: TGTGCCAGCAGGGCGGGCGGCATCCAAGCTTTCTTT
cdr3_aa: CASRAGGIQAFF

j_call: TRBJ2-3
d_call: -
v_call: TRBV5-5
clone_size: many
cdr3_nt: TGTGCCAGCAGAGCCGACCAGGGGTCAGATACGCAGTATTTT
cdr3_aa: CASRADQGSDTQYF

j_call: TRBJ2-2
d_call: -
v_call: TRBV2
clone_size: many
cdr3_nt: TGTGCCAGCAGTTTTGAACTGTTTTCCGGGGAGCTGTTTTTT
cdr3_aa: CASSFELFSGELFF

j_call: TRBJ1-5
d_call: TRBD1
v_call: TRBV5-1
clone_size: -
cdr3_nt: TGCGCCAGCAGCTTGGGCGACAGGGTTAGCAATCGGCCCCAGCATTTT
cdr3_aa: CASSLGDRVSNRPQHF

j_call: TRBJ1-3
d_call: TRBD1
v_call: TRBV4-1
clone_size: -
cdr3_nt: TGCGCCAGCAGCCACCCGGGACAGGGGCCTGGAAACACCATATATTTT
cdr3_aa: CASSHPGQGPGNTIYF

j_call: TRBJ1-1
d_call: TRBD1
v_call: TRBV6-6
clone_size: few
cdr3_nt: TGTGCCAGCAGTTACTCGAGACAGGGACTTGAAGCTTTCTTT
cdr3_aa: CASSYSRQGLEAFF

j_call: TRBJ2-7
d_call: -
v_call: TRBV20-1
clone_size: many
cdr3_nt: TGCAGTGCGCAGTCCGCGGGGGCCTGGTACGAGCAGTACTTC
cdr3_aa: CSAQSAGAWYEQYF

j_call: TRBJ1-3
d_call: -
v_call: TRBV6-6
clone_size: -
cdr3_nt: TGTGCCAGCAGTTACAAGGGAGGCTCTGGAAACACCATATATTTT
cdr3_aa: CASSYKGGSGNTIYF

j_call: TRBJ2-5
d_call: -
v_call: TRBV9
clone_size: many
cdr3_nt: TGTGCCAGCAGCGCCACCGGGACACCTCAAGAGACCCAGTACTTC
cdr3_aa: CASSATGTPQETQYF

j_call: TRBJ2-1
d_call: TRBD2
v_call: TRBV29-1
clone_size: few
cdr3_nt: TGCAGCGTTGTCCCTAGCGGGGGAGAGTATGAGCAGTTCTTC
cdr3_aa: CSVVPSGGEYEQFF

j_call: TRBJ1-5
d_call: -
v_call: TRBV20-1
clone_size: -
cdr3_nt: TGCAGTGCTAGAGACCTGGAGGCCGGCAATCAGCCCCAGCATTTT
cdr3_aa: CSARDLEAGNQPQHF

j_call: TRBJ1-2
d_call: -
v_call: TRBV2
clone_size: many
cdr3_nt: TGTGCCAGCAGAGTCTCGAAGGTCTATGGCTACACCTTC
cdr3_aa: CASRVSKVYGYTF

j_call: TRBJ1-4
d_call: -
v_call: TRBV6-5
clone_size: few
cdr3_nt: TGTGCCAGCAGTTACGACACAGGACTGCCTAATGAAAAACTGTTTTTT
cdr3_aa: CASSYDTGLPNEKLFF

j_call: TRBJ1-2
d_call: -
v_call: TRBV7-9
clone_size: -
cdr3_nt: TGTGCCAGCAGCTCCCCACTCGACCAGAACTATGGCTACACCTTC
cdr3_aa: CASSSPLDQNYGYTF

j_call: TRBJ1-2
d_call: -
v_call: TRBV27
clone_size: -
cdr3_nt: TGTGCCAGCAGTTCGAATACTCTGAACTATGGCTACACCTTC
cdr3_aa: CASSSNTLNYGYTF

j_call: TRBJ2-1
d_call: -
v_call: TRBV3-1
clone_size: once
cdr3_nt: TGTGCCAGCAGCCAAGATCTGGGGGCGCGGGATGAGCAGTTCTTC
cdr3_aa: CASSQDLGARDEQFF

j_call: TRBJ1-5
d_call: -
v_call: TRBV20-1
clone_size: many
cdr3_nt: TGCAGTGCTAGAGTAGGCAGTAGCAATCAGCCCCAGCATTTT
cdr3_aa: CSARVGSSNQPQHF

j_call: TRBJ2-7
d_call: -
v_call: TRBV5-1
clone_size: few
cdr3_nt: TGCGCCAGCAGCTTGGCGGGACTCGCATCCTACGAGCAGTACTTC
cdr3_aa: CASSLAGLASYEQYF